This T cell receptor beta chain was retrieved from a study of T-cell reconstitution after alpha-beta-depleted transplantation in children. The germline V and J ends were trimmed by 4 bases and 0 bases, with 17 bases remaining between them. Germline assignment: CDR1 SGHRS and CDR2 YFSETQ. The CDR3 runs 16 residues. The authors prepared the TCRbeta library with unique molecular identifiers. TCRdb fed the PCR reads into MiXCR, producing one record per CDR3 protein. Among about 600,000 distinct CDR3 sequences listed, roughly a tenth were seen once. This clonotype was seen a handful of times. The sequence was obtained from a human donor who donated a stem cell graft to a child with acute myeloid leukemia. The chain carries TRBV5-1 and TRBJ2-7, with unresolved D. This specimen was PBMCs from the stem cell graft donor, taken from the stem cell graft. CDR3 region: CASSLNKGISSYEQYF. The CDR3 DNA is TGCGCCAGCAGCCTGAACAAAGGGATTAGCTCCTACGAGCAGTACTTC.